Listed below are T cell receptor beta chains from one sample, sequenced in a study of T cell changes during pregnancy in multiple sclerosis. The assay was immunoSEQ multiplex PCR, and TCRdb's table has in-frame clones only and misses some. The data hold about 36,000 clones, with 89% observed a single time. Sequencing used CD8+ T cells from peripheral blood mononuclear cells, obtained in the third trimester of pregnancy. These receptors were obtained from a female donor with multiple sclerosis, enrolled in a pregnancy study. The CDR3 runs from the conserved cysteine through the conserved F or W. The order of the fields is D gene, clone size, J gene, V gene, CDR3 protein, CDR3 DNA. D genes are given only for firm matches. Where a row states a size, it is once, few, many or the class of an expanded clone; other rows omit it.

D gene: NA
clone size: once
J gene: TRBJ2-1
V gene: TRBV7-9
CDR3 protein: CASSFGAGHNEQFF
CDR3 DNA: TGTGCCAGCAGCTTCGGAGCGGGTCACAATGAGCAGTTCTTC

D gene: TRBD2
clone size: NA
J gene: TRBJ2-4
V gene: TRBV27
CDR3 protein: CASSPPGRGRDIQYF
CDR3 DNA: TGTGCCAGCAGCCCCCCAGGGAGGGGACGGGACATTCAGTACTTC

D gene: NA
clone size: NA
J gene: TRBJ2-7
V gene: TRBV7-8
CDR3 protein: CASSPRRDRAYEQYF
CDR3 DNA: TGTGCCAGCAGCCCCCGGCGGGACAGAGCCTACGAGCAGTACTTC

D gene: NA
clone size: NA
J gene: TRBJ1-2
V gene: TRBV7-9
CDR3 protein: CASSLYRGGDPNYGYTF
CDR3 DNA: TGTGCCAGCAGCTTATATAGGGGGGGTGATCCTAACTATGGCTACACCTTC

D gene: NA
clone size: NA
J gene: TRBJ2-1
V gene: TRBV4-1
CDR3 protein: CASSQEVTGTINNEQFF
CDR3 DNA: TGCGCCAGCAGCCAAGAGGTTACTGGGACAATCAACAATGAGCAGTTCTTC

D gene: NA
clone size: few
J gene: TRBJ1-1
V gene: TRBV29-1
CDR3 protein: CSVAIEFEAFF
CDR3 DNA: TGCAGCGTCGCCATCGAGTTTGAAGCTTTCTTT

D gene: TRBD1
clone size: NA
J gene: TRBJ1-1
V gene: TRBV11-2
CDR3 protein: CASSPAGGSSEAFF
CDR3 DNA: TGTGCCAGCAGCCCGGCAGGGGGAAGCTCTGAAGCTTTCTTT

D gene: TRBD1
clone size: NA
J gene: TRBJ2-7
V gene: TRBV7-6
CDR3 protein: CASSYRGSEQYF
CDR3 DNA: TGTGCCAGCAGCTACAGGGGGTCCGAGCAGTACTTC

D gene: TRBD1
clone size: NA
J gene: TRBJ2-5
V gene: TRBV2
CDR3 protein: CASKGAPGETQYF
CDR3 DNA: TGTGCCAGCAAGGGGGCCCCGGGGGAGACCCAGTACTTC

D gene: NA
clone size: NA
J gene: TRBJ2-1
V gene: TRBV7-5
CDR3 protein: CVRSCLFDADSSHNEQFF
CDR3 DNA: TGTGTCAGAAGCTGTTTGTTCGACGCGGATAGCTCCCACAATGAGCAGTTCTTC